The TCR beta chain described here comes from a study of shared clonotypes between healthy human individuals (dated by TCRdb to 2020 to 2022). Regarding the study in general: The cohort comprised two women and a few men aged 18 to 49 years. To increase sequencing depth and limit assay-specific biases, different laboratories used diverse techniques to prepare libraries and sequence TCR repertoires. For each donor, CD4 naive and CD4 memory were each run on three plates, CD8 naive on two plates, and CD8 memory on one plate. The study deeply sequenced blood TCR repertoires of about 5 healthy adults to estimate repertoire size and the extent of clonotype sharing between individuals. Per donor, leukapheresis produced somewhere between about 0.94 and 10 billion PBMCs.

Donors were healthy HIV-negative adults with no recently reported acute infections or vaccinations. Every donor was a Caucasian adult living in Nashville, Tennessee, USA. CD4+ T cells were enriched through magnetic negative selection, after which naive cells were positively selected on CD45RA and the remaining negative fraction served as the memory subset. After blood collection by leukapheresis, PBMCs were isolated using Ficoll-Histopaque density gradient centrifugation and then cryopreserved in the vapor phase of liquid nitrogen. Purity and quantity of every magnetically sorted T cell population were checked by analytical flow cytometry. Genomic DNA was isolated from every sorted fraction and measured by UV absorbance on a Nanodrop 2000c. The CDR3 spans 11 residues, from the cysteine through the phenylalanine. The retained sequence is limited to the CDR3, 33 bases, with the frame set at the first base. V sheds 1 base and J sheds 7 bases, leaving 4 bases between their ends. CDR1 MNHNS and CDR2 SASEGT were looked up in the germline V gene.

TCR CDR3 regions were amplified from genomic DNA by multiplex PCR using the deep immunoSEQ assay. Extracted genomic DNA from each cell subset was spread evenly across all wells of several immunoSEQ 96-well plates, with each plate serving as a replicate. For sorted subsets, roughly 200 ng of genomic DNA, equivalent to some 33,000 T cell genomes, went into each replicate PCR. Purified libraries were quantified with a Qubit 3.0 fluorometer, sized on a Bioanalyzer 2100, and re-quantified with the KAPA Library Quantification kit. Each immunoSEQ 96-well plate was sequenced on its own single-read 150-cycle Illumina NextSeq 550 flow cell. Regarding the original processing steps: Because only junctional sequences without quality scores were contained in the immunoSEQ output, filtering matching that applied to full-length reads could not be performed. To assign V/J genes and CDR3, sequences were annotated using PyIR, a Python wrapper for IgBLAST v1.9, with IMGT germline references. Reads were removed for weak V/J assignments (E-value above 1e-6), missing CDR3, stop codons, out-of-frame junctions, or ambiguous translated residues. V3J clonotypes were defined by identical inferred V gene, J gene, and CDR3 amino acid sequence. Percentage overlap between repertoires was calculated by dividing the number of shared unique clonotypes by the size of the smaller repertoire. Three approaches were used to assess repertoire richness: RTK rarefaction, the Chao1 estimator, and Recon v2.1 estimates of unobserved clonotypes. For all TCRbeta clonotypes obtained by the gDNA method from a few donors, generation probabilities were computed with OLGA. TCRdb's version of the immuneACCESS table is confined to in-frame rearrangements and falls short of the full clone set. An unresolved V gene accounts for under half of the shortfall where checked; the remainder is of unknown origin. Clone size and the V and J calls come from that table; the DNA yielded D and trimming. The sample data list roughly 700,000 clones, and 74% of these were observed just once. The ten largest account for approximately 1.6% of the sample.

This clone was counted once. The antigen it binds to is not known. No base quality information exists; no much larger clone differs at one position. Beyond this particular receptor, the publication reports: Higher generation probabilities were observed for clonotypes shared by all four sorted-subset donors than for non-shared clonotypes. Only blood was sampled, and tissue TCR repertoires likely differ from those in blood. Because the study included only a small number of donors, the genetic and exposure-history diversity represented was limited. Larger estimated clonotype richness was generally found for naive subsets than for memory subsets. Even with the large sequencing depth, rarefaction of the sorted-subset datasets indicated that sequencing was incomplete. Pairwise subsampling led to the expectation that sequencing depth would affect the degree of clonotype sharing among donors. When several donors were compared, the shared fraction of clonotypes was 5% to 6.5% for naive CD4, roughly 3.4% for naive CD8, 2% to 2.5% for memory CD4, and less than 0.5% for memory CD8.

The sample taken for sequencing was memory CD4+ T cells sorted from blood. The cell subset or site label on this specimen signifies: CD45RA-negative fraction. The V and J segments used are TRBV6-1 and TRBJ1-1; there is no confident call for the D gene. The TCR originated in a woman younger than 45 in good health. The sequence in DNA is TGTGCCAGCAGTGAAGGGTTTGAAGCTTTCTTT. The encoded protein is CASSEGFEAFF.